These 17 T cell receptor beta chains came from one sample sequenced in a study of blood T cell repertoires in COVID-19. Some clones are missing from TCRdb's copy, which holds only in-frame ones; the method was immunoSEQ multiplex PCR. Found here are over 90,000 clones, 74% of them singletons; the top ten hold roughly 3.9%. The sequenced material came from peripheral blood. Receptors originate from a man in his 70s with COVID-19, enrolled during active disease.

The rearrangement joins TRBV4-3 to TRBJ1-1, with a weak D call TRBD1 (5 bases). CDR1 is LGHNA and CDR2 is YSLEER in the germline V gene. The CDR3 contains 17 residues. V was clipped by 0 bases and J by 6 bases, with 20 bases between them. As DNA, the CDR3 is TGCGCCAGCAGCCAAGATTTTGGGGTAGGTAGGGGCTCTGAAGCTTTCTTT. It codes for CASSQDFGVGRGSEAFF.

The J gene is TRBJ2-2, the V gene TRBV3-1 (or the pseudogene TRBV3-2); the D is unclear. CDR3 length: 13 residues. From germline, CDR1 is LGHDT and CDR2 YNNKEL (reference sequence). Trimming removed 6 bases at V and 5 bases at J, with 10 bases between. The CDR3 loop reads CASRLLSTGELFF. The CDR3 nucleotides are TGTGCCAGCAGACTCCTTAGTACCGGGGAGCTGTTTTTT.

This clone showed up just a few times. The chain employs TRBV28 and TRBJ1-6; D ambiguous. CDR1 and CDR2 (germline): MDHEN, SYDVKM. The V and J ends lost 10 bases and 9 bases respectively, with 16 bases between them. The CDR3 totals 13 residues. The CDR3: CATSSGEGSPLHF. The CDR3 DNA is TGTGCCACCTCCTCGGGAGAGGGTTCACCCCTCCACTTT.

This chain links TRBV11-2 with TRBJ2-3; 9 nucleotides line up with TRBD2. The CDR3 is made up of 18 amino acids. With 0 bases clipped from V and 4 bases from J, the junction kept 11 bases outside the gene matches. Germline V gene lookup returns CDR1 SGHAT and CDR2 FQNNGV. The CDR3 region is CASSLDPLAGSGADTQYF. CDR3 DNA sequence: TGTGCCAGCAGCTTAGATCCGCTAGCGGGATCAGGCGCAGATACGCAGTATTTT.

Points on this clone: The junction departs from the called germline gene at one end, perhaps through a read error. V gene TRBV7-7 combines with J gene TRBJ2-1; 7 positions agree with TRBD2. Per germline, CDR1 SSHAT and CDR2 FNYEAQ (reference sequence). The CDR3 runs 15 residues. The CDR3 coding sequence is TGTGCTAGCAGCCTGGGGAGCGGGACCTACAATGAGCAGTTCTTC. It is translated as CASSLGSGTYNEQFF.

This clone was counted a single time. The chain combines TRBV15 with TRBJ1-1; 10 bases are a match to TRBD1. From germline, CDR1 is LNHNV and CDR2 YYDKDF (reference sequence). CDR3 size: 15 residues. With 0 bases clipped from V and 5 bases from J, the junction kept 3 bases outside the gene matches. CDR3 sequence reads: CATSRDRTGGTEAFF. CDR3 nucleotide sequence: TGTGCCACCAGCAGAGATCGGACAGGGGGAACTGAAGCTTTCTTT.

The CDR3 spells CASSPAGANVLTF. The CDR3 DNA reads as TGTGCCAGCTCACCCGCGGGGGCCAACGTCCTGACTTTC. The chain is built from TRBV18 and TRBJ2-6; unclear D gene. The CDR3 sequence is 13 residues long. Germline CDR1 and CDR2: KGHSH and LQKENI. Trimming left V 3 bases short and J 4 bases short, with 4 bases between. Full variable domain (outside the CDR3, taken from reference TRBV18 and TRBJ2-6): NAGVMQNPRHLVRRRGQEARLRCSPMKGHSHVYWYRQLPEEGLKFMVYLQKENIIDESGMPKERFSAEFPKEGPSILRIQQVVRGDSAAYFCASSPAGANVLTFGAGSRLTVL.

This clone was counted only a few times. The chain carries TRBV19 and TRBJ1-5; TRBD1 aligns across 7 bases. There are 19 residues in the CDR3. CDR1 and CDR2 (germline): LNHDA, SQIVND (reference sequence). V shed 4 bases, J shed 0 bases, and the junction held 15 bases outside the gene matches. The CDR3 DNA reads as TGTGCCAGTAGTACCAGGGGGTCGTTCTCCCAAAATAGCAATCAGCCCCAGCATTTT. As protein: CASSTRGSFSQNSNQPQHF.

The chain uses TRBV7-8 and TRBJ2-7; D perhaps matches TRBD2 (6 bases). CDR1 and CDR2 (germline): SGHVS, FQNEAQ. CDR3 length equals 15 residues. V gave up 6 bases and J gave up 2 bases, with 17 bases separating them. The CDR3 DNA sequence: TGTGCCAGCAGGTCACCATGGCGGGGCACCTACGAGCAGTACTTC. It translates to CASRSPWRGTYEQYF.

A few counts support this clone. This chain links TRBV28 with TRBJ2-2; D perhaps matches TRBD2 (6 bases). From germline, CDR1 is MDHEN and CDR2 SYDVKM. Trimming shortened V by 5 bases and J by 6 bases, and 13 bases separated the two germline ends. The CDR3 runs to 14 residues. For the CDR3, the DNA is TGTGCCAGCAGTCCAACCACTAGCTCCGGGGAGCTGTTTTTT. Residues: CASSPTTSSGELFF.

The J gene is TRBJ1-5, the V gene TRBV4-2; no clear D. Trimming took off 2 bases at V and 2 bases at J, with 16 bases between the two ends. This CDR3 comprises 17 residues. CDR1 LGHNA and CDR2 YNFKEQ come from the germline V gene. The CDR3 sequence: CASSQSQAGSGNQPQHF. The CDR3 DNA reads TGTGCCAGCAGCCAATCGCAGGCGGGTTCGGGCAATCAGCCCCAGCATTTT.

The CDR3 reads CASNGLALPYNEQFF. In DNA form, the CDR3 reads TGTGCCAGCAACGGACTAGCGCTACCCTACAATGAGCAGTTCTTC. The chain combines TRBV13 with TRBJ2-1; 9 nucleotides match TRBD2. Germline V gene sequence: CDR1 PRHDT, CDR2 FYEKMQ (reference sequence). This CDR3 comprises 15 residues. V was clipped by 7 bases and J by 2 bases; unmatched bases: 6.

This clone was counted only a few times. The chain links TRBV12-3 or TRBV12-4 to TRBJ1-2; D possibly corresponds to TRBD1 (6 bases). Trimming shortened V by 5 bases and J by 4 bases, and 11 bases separated the two germline ends. The CDR3 spans 13 residues. CDR3 protein: CASSVQDSYGYTF. The CDR3 DNA reads as TGTGCCAGCAGTGTCCAGGACAGCTATGGCTACACCTTC.

The chain recombines TRBV19 with TRBJ1-1, with TRBD1 matching over 12 bases. CDR1 is LNHDA and CDR2 is SQIVND in the germline V gene (reference sequence). V shed 5 bases, J shed 8 bases, and the junction held 6 bases outside the gene matches. This CDR3 is built from 14 residues. CDR3 DNA sequence: TGTGCCAGTAGTTACGGGACAGGGGGCACGGAAGCTTTCTTT. Translating it yields CASSYGTGGTEAFF.

This clone is a singleton in its sample. This rearrangement joins TRBV10-2 to TRBJ1-2, with 9 nucleotides matching TRBD1. Germline values: CDR1 WSHSY, CDR2 SAAADI. This CDR3 is 14 amino acids long. The V segment lost 7 bases and the J segment 8 bases; nucleotides outside the gene matches: 11. DNA for the CDR3: TGCGCCAGCACCGGGACAGGGTTTACTATAGGCTACACCTTC. This encodes CASTGTGFTIGYTF.

V is TRBV9 and J is TRBJ1-2; unclear D gene. The V and J ends lost 0 bases and 3 bases respectively, with 12 bases between them. The CDR3 extends over 15 amino acids. Germline assignment: CDR1 SGDLS and CDR2 YYNGEE. CDR3 region: CASSVETPSHYGYTF. In DNA, the CDR3 is TGTGCCAGCAGCGTAGAAACACCCAGTCACTATGGCTACACCTTC.

This chain joins TRBV7-3 and TRBJ2-7, with TRBD1 matching over 8 bases. CDR1 is SGHTA and CDR2 is FQGTGA in the germline V gene. Trimming cost V 5 bases and J 2 bases; bases outside gene matches: 5. The CDR3 covers 14 residues. The CDR3: CASSPGTGAYEQYF. The CDR3 nucleotides are TGTGCCAGCAGCCCCGGGACAGGAGCCTACGAGCAGTACTTC.